Presented here are 20 T cell receptor beta chains from one specimen sequenced in a study of cytomegalovirus exposure and HLA in healthy donors. PCR involved 60 Vbeta and 13 Jbeta primers. TCRdb's table, derived via immunoSEQ multiplex PCR, lists solely in-frame clones and lacks some. The sample lists around 63,000 clones; 65% to 80% were seen once. Sequenced input: PBMCs. These receptor sequences come from a woman under 40 in good health and CMV-seronegative.

This sequence joins TRBV9 and TRBJ2-2; 7 nucleotides agree with TRBD2. Germline V CDR1 and CDR2: SGDLS, YYNGEE. The length of the CDR3 is 14 residues. Trimming removed 1 base from V and 5 bases from J; junction bases left unmatched: 2. The CDR3 here is CASSVMGGTGELFF. The DNA of the CDR3 is TGTGCCAGCAGCGTAATGGGGGGGACCGGGGAGCTGTTTTTT.

The chain recombines TRBV7-9 with TRBJ2-1; a possible D gene is TRBD2 (6 bases). The CDR3 has 16 residues. The V gene's germline CDR1 is SEHNR and CDR2 FQNEAQ (reference sequence). V was cut by 4 bases and J by 0 bases, with 13 bases left in between. CDR3 protein: CASSSRTKSSYNEQFF. CDR3 bases: TGTGCCAGCAGCTCACGGACTAAGAGCTCCTACAATGAGCAGTTCTTC.

This clone was picked up a small number of times. The V and J genes are TRBV10-3 and TRBJ2-7; 7 bases line up with TRBD2. The junction had 13 bases not matched to a gene; V was cut back by 2 bases and J by 6 bases. The CDR3 runs 16 residues. Per the germline V gene, CDR1 is ENHRY and CDR2 is SYGVKD. DNA of the CDR3: TGTGCCATCAGTGAGGGGACTGGGCGGGAGCCCGTCGAGCAGTACGTC. It is translated as CAISEGTGREPVEQYV.

This clone was detected only a few times. The CDR3 region is CASSLTSGPNNEQFF. In DNA form, the CDR3 reads TGTGCCAGCAGCCTTACTAGCGGGCCGAACAATGAGCAGTTCTTC. This rearrangement joins TRBV7-2 to TRBJ2-1; 9 positions match TRBD2. Germline CDR1 reads SGHTA; CDR2 reads FQGNSA. The V and J ends lost 5 bases and 5 bases, in that order; junction bases with no gene match: 7. This CDR3 region has 15 residues.

To note about this clone: Other DNA sequences within the sample encode an identical CDR3. This sequence joins TRBV10-3 and TRBJ1-1; D gene uncertain. Germline V gene lookup returns CDR1 ENHRY and CDR2 SYGVKD. The CDR3 sequence is 13 residues long. Trimming shortened V by 3 bases and J by 1 base, and 6 bases separated the two germline ends. The DNA for the CDR3 is TGTGCCATCAGTGAACGCGGGAACACTGAAGCTTTCTTT. This gives the protein CAISERGNTEAFF.

Only a few counts were recorded for this clone. The J gene is TRBJ2-7, the V gene TRBV7-9, with 7 nucleotides matching TRBD1. The junction had 9 bases not matched to a gene; V was cut back by 4 bases and J by 0 bases. Per germline, CDR1 SEHNR and CDR2 FQNEAQ (reference sequence). The CDR3 has 16 residues. The chain's CDR3 is CASSSNRGGASYEQYF. The DNA of the CDR3 is TGTGCCAGCAGCTCCAACCGAGGGGGCGCCTCCTACGAGCAGTACTTC.

The chain employs TRBV7-9 and TRBJ1-5, with a possible D match to TRBD1 (5 bases). The CDR3 spans 13 residues. CDR1 is SEHNR, CDR2 FQNEAQ, per germline (reference sequence). The V gene lost 5 bases and the J gene lost 6 bases, with 11 bases spanning the gap. As DNA, the CDR3 is TGTGCCAGCAGCGAGCAGGGCCGTCAGCCCCAGCATTTT. Translated, it gives CASSEQGRQPQHF.

A single count supports this clone. The chain couples TRBV15 to TRBJ2-7, with 7 bases lining up with TRBD2. Germline V gives CDR1 LNHNV, CDR2 YYDKDF (reference sequence). This CDR3 comprises 14 residues. The trim removed 1 base at V and 5 bases at J, leaving 5 bases unmatched. The DNA of the CDR3 is TGTGCCACCAGCAGAGGGGAGGGGAGTAACGAGCAGTACTTC. Protein product: CATSRGEGSNEQYF.

This chain links TRBV7-2 with TRBJ2-3; 7 nucleotides agree with TRBD1. Germline V gene sequence: CDR1 SGHTA, CDR2 FQGNSA. Losses at the gene ends were 1 base for V and 2 bases for J; bases not matched to a gene: 6. This CDR3 is built from 16 residues. The CDR3, as DNA: TGTGCCAGCAGCTTAGTGAGGACAGGCTCCACAGATACGCAGTATTTT. This encodes CASSLVRTGSTDTQYF.

The chain couples TRBV9 to TRBJ1-3, with D tentatively TRBD1 (6 bases). The germline V gene has CDR1 SGDLS and CDR2 YYNGEE. V lost 0 bases to trimming and J lost 4 bases, with 14 bases between them. The length of the CDR3 is 16 residues. CDR3 region: CASSVEDRTLGNTIYF. The CDR3 coding sequence is TGTGCCAGCAGCGTAGAGGACAGAACCCTAGGAAACACCATATATTTT.

The V and J genes are TRBV12-5 and TRBJ1-2, with 7 bases identical to TRBD1. The CDR3 has 16 amino acids. Germline CDR1 and CDR2: LGHNT and FRNRAP. The junction had 9 bases not matched to a gene; V was cut back by 5 bases and J by 0 bases. The CDR3 is CASGDPRGRPNYGYTF. The CDR3 DNA sequence: TGTGCTAGTGGTGACCCTAGGGGGCGACCTAACTATGGCTACACCTTC.

This chain joins TRBV30 and TRBJ1-6; 7 bases agree with TRBD1. In germline, CDR1 is GTSNPN, CDR2 SVGIG (reference sequence). The V and J ends lost 5 bases and 8 bases, in that order; junction bases with no gene match: 9. The CDR3 is 14 residues long. The CDR3 protein is CAWSVRGVDSPLHF. CDR3 DNA sequence: TGTGCCTGGTCAGTCAGGGGGGTTGATTCACCCCTCCACTTT.

The gene calls are TRBV19 and TRBJ1-1; 9 positions agree with TRBD1. This CDR3 is built from 16 residues. CDR1 is LNHDA, CDR2 SQIVND, per germline (reference sequence). With V trimmed by 3 bases and J by 6 bases, 11 bases remained unmatched. As DNA, the CDR3 is TGTGCCAGTAGTATCCGGGACAGGGCGGTTGACGCTGAAGCTTTCTTT. Translating gives CASSIRDRAVDAEAFF.

A remark on this clone: A read error may account for a junction end that differs from germline. The chain joins TRBV23-1 to TRBJ2-4; maybe TRBD1 (6 bases). TRBV23-1 is noted as an ORF with a role that remains uncertain. The CDR3 contains 15 residues. The CDR3 spells CARSPSWTKGDIQYF. Written as DNA, the CDR3 is TGCGCCAGGAGTCCGTCGTGGACCAAGGGGGACATTCAGTACTTC.

This clone showed up just once. The chain recombines TRBV7-6 with TRBJ1-2; TRBD1 agrees at 7 bases. Trimming cost V 4 bases and J 8 bases; bases outside gene matches: 16. CDR3 size: 16 residues. Germline CDR1 SGHVS, CDR2 FNYEAQ. CDR3 in DNA: TGTGCCAGCAGCTCAGAGTTGGGTTATACACAGGGGGGCTACACCTTC. Its protein is CASSSELGYTQGGYTF.

The chain joins TRBV6-5 to TRBJ2-5; D not certain. CDR1 is MNHEY and CDR2 is SVGAGI in the germline V gene. V dropped 7 bases and J dropped 4 bases, with 7 bases sitting between them. The CDR3 is made up of 11 amino acids. CDR3 region: CASTLGETQYF. The CDR3 region has the DNA TGTGCCAGCACCCTAGGAGAGACCCAGTACTTC.

The chain links TRBV5-1 to TRBJ2-1, with D perhaps matching TRBD1 (6 bases). The CDR3 length is 14 residues. Trimming left V 4 bases short and J 8 bases short, with 16 bases between. Germline CDR1 and CDR2: SGHRS and YFSETQ. CDR3 protein: CASSTGQSNHEQFF. CDR3 DNA sequence: TGCGCCAGCAGCACCGGACAGTCGAATCATGAGCAGTTCTTC.

This sequence joins TRBV7-9 and TRBJ1-1; D is ambiguous. The CDR3 loop spans 12 amino acids. Trimming took 5 bases from V and 3 from J, leaving 7 bases between them. The germline CDR1 and CDR2 sequences are SEHNR and FQNEAQ (reference sequence). CDR3: CASSHEYTEAFF. In DNA, the CDR3 is TGTGCCAGCAGCCACGAGTACACTGAAGCTTTCTTT.

The chain uses TRBV7-6 and TRBJ2-7; D is possibly TRBD1 (6 bases). The V and J ends lost 5 bases and 2 bases respectively, with 16 bases between them. This CDR3 has 15 residues. CDR1 and CDR2 from the germline V gene are SGHVS and FNYEAQ. CDR3 DNA sequence: TGTGCCAGCAGCCCAGGGGTAGGAAGGACCTACGAGCAGTACTTC. Translating it yields CASSPGVGRTYEQYF.

The CDR3 sequence is CASSSPGLAAMRGDTQYF. DNA of the CDR3: TGTGCCAGCAGCTCACCCGGACTAGCGGCTATGCGGGGAGATACGCAGTATTTT. The chain joins TRBV11-3 to TRBJ2-3; 10 bases map to TRBD2. Germline assignment: CDR1 SGHNT and CDR2 YENEEA. CDR3 size: 18 residues. J was trimmed by 5 bases and V by 4 bases; bases with no gene match: 15.